These 31 T cell receptor beta chains share one sample of origin, sequenced in a study of blood T cell repertoires in COVID-19. Data came from immunoSEQ multiplex PCR; TCRdb stores just in-frame clones and leaves some out. The sample consists of a few hundred thousand clones, approximately 80% of them appearing once. The material sequenced was peripheral blood. The receptors were gathered from a woman aged 50 to 60 with active or convalescent COVID-19.

The chain employs TRBV11-2 and TRBJ2-1; 8 bases are shared with TRBD2. CDR1 and CDR2 (germline): SGHAT, FQNNGV. This CDR3 contains 13 residues. V lost 8 bases to trimming and J lost 8 bases; unmatched junction nucleotides: 8. The CDR3 DNA reads as TGTGCCAGCGGTGGGCGGGAGGTCGATGAGCAGTTCTTC. Protein sequence: CASGGREVDEQFF.

This clone was picked up a small number of times. V and J are TRBV19 and TRBJ2-7, with 9 bases matching TRBD2. V was clipped by 2 bases and J by 6 bases; unmatched bases: 5. The germline CDR1 and CDR2 sequences are LNHDA and SQIVND (reference sequence). The length of the CDR3 is 14 residues. The CDR3 DNA reads TGTGCCAGTAGTATATGGGGGACTAGCCGCGAGCAGTACTTC. The encoded protein is CASSIWGTSREQYF.

V is TRBV19 and J is TRBJ2-1; D ambiguous. Per germline, CDR1 LNHDA and CDR2 SQIVND (reference sequence). The CDR3 is 15 amino acids. V was cut by 8 bases and J by 3 bases, with 17 bases left in between. CDR3 sequence: CASGLIATVYNEQFF. In DNA, the CDR3 is TGTGCCAGTGGCCTCATCGCCACCGTCTACAATGAGCAGTTCTTC.

The rearrangement uses TRBV6-6 and TRBJ1-1; the match to TRBD1 covers 7 bases. There are 11 residues in the CDR3. The ends lost 5 bases at V and 13 bases at J; junction bases unmatched: 7. Germline values: CDR1 MNHNY, CDR2 SVGAGI (reference sequence). The CDR3 DNA is TGTGCCAGCAGTCCCGACAGGGTAGGTTTCTTT. The encoded protein is CASSPDRVGFF.

This rearrangement joins TRBV5-1 to TRBJ2-3; 8 bases match TRBD1. Germline V lookup: CDR1 SGHRS, CDR2 YFSETQ. This CDR3 has 14 amino acids. The J segment lost 5 bases and the V segment lost 1 base, leaving 3 bases of the junction unmatched. CDR3 DNA sequence: TGCGCCAGCAGCTTGAACAGGGGGGAAGATACGCAGTATTTT. It encodes CASSLNRGEDTQYF.

The CDR3, as DNA: TGTGCCAGCTCATTCGACAGGGGGGCCTATGGCTACACCTTC. Encoded protein: CASSFDRGAYGYTF. The chain links TRBV18 to TRBJ1-2, with 9 bases matching TRBD1. CDR1 is KGHSH, CDR2 LQKENI, per germline. The CDR3 covers 14 residues. V shed 5 bases, J shed 4 bases, and the junction held 5 bases outside the gene matches.

The genes are TRBV3-1 (or the pseudogene TRBV3-2) and TRBJ2-1; D gene uncertain. Trimming took off 0 bases at V and 8 bases at J, with 11 bases between the two ends. CDR1 and CDR2 from the germline V gene are LGHDT and YNNKEL (reference sequence). The CDR3 sequence is 14 residues long. CDR3 sequence reads: CASSQDSSLDEQFF. CDR3 nucleotides: TGTGCCAGCAGCCAAGATTCGAGTCTCGATGAGCAGTTCTTC.

The V call is TRBV11-2, the J call TRBJ1-4, with no clear D. CDR1 is SGHAT, CDR2 FQNNGV, per germline. Trimming took off 5 bases at V and 4 bases at J, with 11 bases between the two ends. The length of the CDR3 is 14 residues. The CDR3: CASSPDNLNEKLFF. The DNA for the CDR3 is TGTGCCAGCAGCCCTGACAACCTTAATGAAAAACTGTTTTTT.

The chain couples TRBV4-2 to TRBJ2-1; 8 bases agree with TRBD2. This CDR3 has 15 residues. The V gene end was trimmed by 4 bases and the J gene end by 0 bases; junction bases not matched to a gene: 2. Germline assignment: CDR1 LGHNA and CDR2 YNFKEQ. The CDR3: CASSPGTSSYNEQFF. CDR3 sequence (DNA): TGTGCCAGCAGCCCCGGGACTAGCTCCTACAATGAGCAGTTCTTC.

This rearrangement joins TRBV7-2 to TRBJ2-5, with TRBD1 matching 9 bases. The CDR3 covers 16 residues. J was trimmed by 0 bases and V by 2 bases; bases with no gene match: 4. Germline V lookup: CDR1 SGHTA, CDR2 FQGNSA. Here the CDR3 reads CASSLSDRGYQETQYF. CDR3 coding DNA: TGTGCCAGCAGCTTATCGGACAGGGGATACCAAGAGACCCAGTACTTC. The variable domain in full, completed from reference TRBV7-2 and TRBJ2-5, reads GAGVSQSPSNKVTEKGKDVELRCDPISGHTALYWYRQSLGQGLEFLIYFQGNSAPDKSGLPSDRFSAERTGGSVSTLTIQRTQQEDSAVYLCASSLSDRGYQETQYFGPGTRLLVL.

The chain links TRBV5-4 to TRBJ1-4; 7 bases agree with TRBD1. The CDR3 is 15 amino acids. V shed 3 bases, J shed 4 bases, and the junction held 6 bases outside the gene matches. Per germline, CDR1 SGHNT and CDR2 YYREEE (reference sequence). The CDR3 DNA follows: TGTGCCAGCAGCTGGGGGACAGCTAATAATGAAAAACTGTTTTTT. Translating gives CASSWGTANNEKLFF. Filled out from reference TRBV5-4 and TRBJ1-4, the complete variable domain reads ETGVTQSPTHLIKTRGQQVTLRCSSQSGHNTVSWYQQALGQGPQFIFQYYREEENGRGNFPPRFSGLQFPNYSSELNVNALELDDSALYLCASSWGTANNEKLFFGSGTQLSVL.

V usage is TRBV24-1 and J usage is TRBJ2-2, with D perhaps matching TRBD1 (6 bases). CDR3 length equals 16 residues. Looked up from germline, CDR1 is KGHDR and CDR2 is SFDVKD. V was shortened by 4 bases and J by 0 bases, with 11 bases between the two germline ends. As DNA, the CDR3 is TGTGCCACCAGTGAATCCCGGGACACGAACACCGGGGAGCTGTTTTTT. It specifies CATSESRDTNTGELFF.

The chain recombines TRBV4-1 with TRBJ2-1, with 9 bases aligning to TRBD2. CDR3 length: 15 residues. After removal of 6 bases from V and 0 bases from J, the junction contained 3 bases not matched to a gene. The germline V gene encodes CDR1 MGHRA and CDR2 YSYEKL. This CDR3 is CASSLAGSSYNEQFF. The CDR3 DNA follows: TGCGCCAGCAGTCTAGCGGGGAGCTCCTACAATGAGCAGTTCTTC.

This clone was counted only a few times. The chain links TRBV30 to TRBJ1-3, with D possibly being TRBD1 (5 bases). The CDR3 consists of 14 residues. In germline, CDR1 is GTSNPN, CDR2 SVGIG (reference sequence). Trimming took 2 bases from V and 2 from J, leaving 10 bases between them. CDR3 protein: CAWSRAGTGNTIYF. The CDR3 DNA sequence: TGTGCCTGGAGTCGGGCAGGGACTGGAAACACCATATATTTT.

There are many counts of this clone. V is TRBV11-3 and J is TRBJ1-6; D remains ambiguous. CDR1 and CDR2 (germline): SGHNT, YENEEA. The CDR3 totals 17 residues. V was shortened by 5 bases and J by 2 bases, with 16 bases between the two germline ends. CDR3 sequence: CASSARRHLTYNSPLHF. The CDR3 DNA is TGTGCCAGCAGCGCCCGACGACACCTTACCTATAATTCACCCCTCCACTTT.

V and J are TRBV10-3 and TRBJ1-5; 7 bases map to TRBD1. V lost 6 bases and J lost 3; bases outside the gene matches: 2. Germline lookup yields CDR1 ENHRY and CDR2 SYGVKD. The CDR3 loop spans 13 amino acids. As DNA, the CDR3 is TGTGCCATCAGGGGACAGTTCAATCAGCCCCAGCATTTT. Translating gives CAIRGQFNQPQHF.

The rearrangement uses TRBV5-1 and TRBJ1-5; TRBD1 matches 10 bases. This CDR3 is 15 amino acids long. Germline V CDR1 and CDR2: SGHRS, YFSETQ. V was pared by 4 bases and J by 2 bases, with 3 bases of the junction left unmatched. CDR3 DNA: TGCGCCAGCAGCCCGACAGGGGGCGGCAATCAGCCCCAGCATTTT. Residues: CASSPTGGGNQPQHF.

J is TRBJ2-7 and V is TRBV28, with D possibly TRBD2 on 6 matching bases. Trimming left V 3 bases short and J 6 bases short, with 12 bases between. This CDR3 is 13 amino acids long. Germline V gives CDR1 MDHEN, CDR2 SYDVKM. CDR3: CASSLGGKGEQYF. The CDR3 DNA is TGTGCCAGCAGTTTGGGCGGGAAAGGCGAGCAGTACTTC.

The chain carries TRBV6-5 and TRBJ2-7; a possible D gene is TRBD2 (6 bases). From germline, CDR1 is MNHEY and CDR2 SVGAGI. V lost 2 bases, J lost 3 bases, and 14 bases lay in between. The CDR3 is 15 amino acids. CDR3 sequence reads: CASSYGWQGLYEQYF. CDR3 in DNA: TGTGCCAGCAGTTACGGGTGGCAGGGACTCTACGAGCAGTACTTC.

This clone was seen just once. This chain uses TRBV9 with TRBJ2-3, with D possibly matching TRBD2 (5 bases). The CDR3 totals 13 residues. Looked up from germline, CDR1 is SGDLS and CDR2 is YYNGEE. The V gene lost 2 bases and the J gene lost 4 bases, with 8 bases spanning the gap. The CDR3 DNA follows: TGTGCCAGCAGCGTCCTTAGCGCAGATACGCAGTATTTT. Protein product: CASSVLSADTQYF.

This sequence joins TRBV18 and TRBJ2-7; TRBD1 matches at 10 bases. The J segment lost 3 bases and the V segment lost 2 bases, leaving 7 bases of the junction unmatched. The germline V gene encodes CDR1 KGHSH and CDR2 LQKENI. CDR3 size: 16 residues. The CDR3 coding sequence is TGTGCCAGCTCACCATTCCGGACAGGGGGTAACTACGAGCAGTACTTC. This sequence encodes CASSPFRTGGNYEQYF.

The gene calls are TRBV5-6 and TRBJ1-1; 7 bases line up with TRBD1. The CDR3 covers 17 residues. V gave up 0 bases and J gave up 0 bases; unmatched junction bases: 8. The germline V gene has CDR1 SGHDT and CDR2 YYEEEE. The DNA of the CDR3 is TGTGCCAGCAGCTTGGAGTGGAGGGGGCGCGTGAACACTGAAGCTTTCTTT. This encodes CASSLEWRGRVNTEAFF.

The rearrangement links TRBV27 to TRBJ1-5, with TRBD1 as a possible D gene (6 bases). Germline V gene lookup returns CDR1 MNHEY and CDR2 SMNVEV (reference sequence). V was shortened by 2 bases and J by 6 bases, with 8 bases between the two germline ends. There are 13 residues in the CDR3. Written as DNA, the CDR3 is TGTGCCAGCAGTTTAGCAGGGGCTCAGCCCCAGCATTTT. Amino acid sequence: CASSLAGAQPQHF.

The J gene is TRBJ1-6, the V gene TRBV5-1, with 9 positions matching TRBD1. The V gene's germline CDR1 is SGHRS and CDR2 YFSETQ. V was clipped by 2 bases and J by 10 bases; unmatched bases: 13. The CDR3 has 17 amino acids. The CDR3 sequence: CASSLDLPGQGGSPLHF. Written as DNA, the CDR3 is TGCGCCAGCAGCTTAGATCTACCGGGACAGGGAGGATCACCCCTCCACTTT.

This chain joins TRBV5-1 and TRBJ1-1; D call uncertain. V lost 6 bases and J lost 3, with 12 bases in between. The germline gives CDR1 SGHRS, CDR2 YFSETQ. CDR3 length equals 13 residues. CDR3 sequence: CASTRWEDTEAFF. The CDR3 region has the DNA TGCGCCAGCACTCGATGGGAGGACACTGAAGCTTTCTTT.

The rearrangement joins TRBV5-1 to TRBJ2-7; the match to TRBD2 covers 8 bases. This CDR3 has 17 residues. With 0 bases clipped from V and 0 bases from J, the junction kept 8 bases outside the gene matches. The germline V gene has CDR1 SGHRS and CDR2 YFSETQ. CDR3 residues: CASSLGAGGSSSYEQYF. The CDR3 DNA is TGCGCCAGCAGCTTGGGGGCGGGAGGCTCGAGCTCCTACGAGCAGTACTTC.

V is TRBV19 and J is TRBJ2-7; no clear D. CDR3 length: 14 residues. V was cut by 3 bases and J by 0 bases, with 9 bases left in between. Germline assignment: CDR1 LNHDA and CDR2 SQIVND (reference sequence). The CDR3 sequence: CASSISISSYEQYF. CDR3 coding DNA: TGTGCCAGTAGTATTTCTATAAGCTCCTACGAGCAGTACTTC.

This chain links TRBV7-8 with TRBJ1-1, with D possibly matching TRBD1 (5 bases). This CDR3 region has 14 residues. The ends were cut back, 3 bases at V and 2 bases at J, with 10 bases in the middle. Per germline, CDR1 SGHVS and CDR2 FQNEAQ. Here the CDR3 DNA reads TGTGCCAGCAGCTTTGGGGCAGCCAACACTGAAGCTTTCTTT. It codes for CASSFGAANTEAFF.

This sequence joins TRBV7-9 and TRBJ1-2; TRBD1 agrees at 7 bases. V trimming: 2 bases; J trimming: 5 bases; junction bases outside the gene matches: 5. The CDR3 extends over 14 amino acids. Germline loops: CDR1 SEHNR, CDR2 FQNEAQ (reference sequence). The DNA for the CDR3 is TGTGCCAGCAGCTTAACAGGGGCGGCATATGGCTACACCTTC. It specifies CASSLTGAAYGYTF.

The rearrangement links TRBV7-9 to TRBJ1-5; TRBD1 might be the D (5 bases). With 5 bases removed from V and 11 bases from J, the gap between germline ends came to 19 bases. Germline V gives CDR1 SEHNR, CDR2 FQNEAQ (reference sequence). The CDR3 sequence is 14 residues long. CDR3 sequence (DNA): TGTGCCAGCAGCCCTGGACATTCTTCTGGAGCCCAGCATTTT. Translated, it gives CASSPGHSSGAQHF.

V gene TRBV7-9 combines with J gene TRBJ2-7, with D tentatively TRBD2 (6 bases). The V gene's germline CDR1 is SEHNR and CDR2 FQNEAQ (reference sequence). Trimming shortened V by 11 bases and J by 7 bases, and 24 bases separated the two germline ends. This CDR3 has 14 amino acids. CDR3 in amino acids: CAGSFPGGSSEQYF. In DNA, the CDR3 is TGTGCCGGGTCATTCCCCGGGGGATCGAGTGAGCAGTACTTC.